This TCR beta chain is from a study of T cells in Graves' hyperthyroidism and ophthalmopathy. The study's findings and limits: In the blood, most expanded thyroid clonotypes above 0.001 appeared as well.

As concerns this clonotype: What it recognizes is unknown.

TCR beta CDR3 sequences were amplified from RNA transcripts. With the HTBI primer set, the TCR CDR3 went through a first round of RT-PCR. TCRdb reprocessed the multiplex PCR reads via MiXCR and lists one record per CDR3 protein. Here the sample spans about 840,000 distinct CDR3 sequences, more than 30% being singletons. Germline V gives CDR1 ENHRY, CDR2 SYGVKD. V lost 4 bases, J lost 6 bases, and 13 bases lay in between. This CDR3 has 13 residues. The clonotype originates from a man aged 18 to 35 with Graves' hyperthyroidism. The sequenced sample consisted of blood. The chain employs TRBV10-3 and TRBJ2-7; a weak D match, TRBD1 (6 bases). This CDR3 is CAISGAGVTEQYF. The CDR3 nucleotides read TGTGCCATCAGTGGAGCAGGGGTGACCGAGCAGTACTTC.